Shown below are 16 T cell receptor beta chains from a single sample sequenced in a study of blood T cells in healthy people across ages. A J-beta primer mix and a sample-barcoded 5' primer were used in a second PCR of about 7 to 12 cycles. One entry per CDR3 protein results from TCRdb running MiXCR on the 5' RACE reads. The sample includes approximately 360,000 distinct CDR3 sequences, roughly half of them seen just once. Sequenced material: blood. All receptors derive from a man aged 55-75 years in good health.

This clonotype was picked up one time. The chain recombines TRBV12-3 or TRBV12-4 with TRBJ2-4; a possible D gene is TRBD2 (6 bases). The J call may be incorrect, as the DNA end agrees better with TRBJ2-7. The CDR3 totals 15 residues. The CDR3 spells CASSLGGTVGNEQYF. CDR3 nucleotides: TGTGCCAGCAGTTTAGGCGGGACCGTAGGGAACGAGCAGTACTTC.

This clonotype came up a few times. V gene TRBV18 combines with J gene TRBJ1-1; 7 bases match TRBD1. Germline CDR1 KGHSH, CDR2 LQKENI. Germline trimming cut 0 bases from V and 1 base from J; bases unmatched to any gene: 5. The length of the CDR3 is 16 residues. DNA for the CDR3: TGTGCCAGCTCACCACCGGGGACAGCTAGGAACACTGAAGCTTTCTTT. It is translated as CASSPPGTARNTEAFF. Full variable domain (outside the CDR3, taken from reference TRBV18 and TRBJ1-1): NAGVMQNPRHLVRRRGQEARLRCSPMKGHSHVYWYRQLPEEGLKFMVYLQKENIIDESGMPKERFSAEFPKEGPSILRIQQVVRGDSAAYFCASSPPGTARNTEAFFGQGTRLTVV.

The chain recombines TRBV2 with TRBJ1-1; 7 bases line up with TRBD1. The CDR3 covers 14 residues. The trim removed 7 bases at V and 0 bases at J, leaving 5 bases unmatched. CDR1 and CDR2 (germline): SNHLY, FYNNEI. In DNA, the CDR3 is TGTGCCAGCAATACGGGACAGATGAACACTGAAGCTTTCTTT. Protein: CASNTGQMNTEAFF.

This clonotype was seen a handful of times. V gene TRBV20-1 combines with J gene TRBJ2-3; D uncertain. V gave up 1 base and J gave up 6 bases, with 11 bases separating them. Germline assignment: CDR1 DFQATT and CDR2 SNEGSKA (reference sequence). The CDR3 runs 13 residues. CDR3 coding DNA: TGCAGTGCTAGAGGACCGGGTAGGGATACGCAGTATTTT. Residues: CSARGPGRDTQYF.

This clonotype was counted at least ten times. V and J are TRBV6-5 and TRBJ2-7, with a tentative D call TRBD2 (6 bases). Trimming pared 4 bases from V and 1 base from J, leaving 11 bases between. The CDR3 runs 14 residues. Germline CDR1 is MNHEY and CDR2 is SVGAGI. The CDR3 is CASSLDYQSYEQYF. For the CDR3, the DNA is TGTGCCAGCAGTTTGGACTACCAGTCCTACGAGCAGTACTTC.

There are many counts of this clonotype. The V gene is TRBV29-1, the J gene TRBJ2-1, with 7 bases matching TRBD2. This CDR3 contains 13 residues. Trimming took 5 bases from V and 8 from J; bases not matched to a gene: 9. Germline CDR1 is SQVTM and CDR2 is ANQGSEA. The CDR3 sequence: CSVLGEGLHEQFF. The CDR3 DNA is TGCAGCGTTTTAGGGGAGGGCCTCCATGAGCAGTTCTTC.

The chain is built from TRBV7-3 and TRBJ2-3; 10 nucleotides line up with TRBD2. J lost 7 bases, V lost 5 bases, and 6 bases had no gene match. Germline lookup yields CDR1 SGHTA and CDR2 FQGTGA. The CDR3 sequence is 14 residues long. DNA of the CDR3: TGTGCCAGCAGCCCTAGCGGGAGTGGGAATACGCAGTATTTT. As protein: CASSPSGSGNTQYF.

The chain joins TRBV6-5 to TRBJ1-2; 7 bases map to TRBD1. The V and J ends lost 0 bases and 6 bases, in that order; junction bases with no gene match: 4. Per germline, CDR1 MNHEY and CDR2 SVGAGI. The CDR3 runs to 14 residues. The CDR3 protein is CASSYSARGNGYTF. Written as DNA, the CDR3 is TGTGCCAGCAGTTACTCGGCCAGGGGGAATGGCTACACCTTC.

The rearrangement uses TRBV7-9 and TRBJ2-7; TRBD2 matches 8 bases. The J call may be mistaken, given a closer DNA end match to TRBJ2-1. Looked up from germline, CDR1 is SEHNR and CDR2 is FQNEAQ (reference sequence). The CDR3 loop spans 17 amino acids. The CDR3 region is CASSFEGLVGNYNEQFF. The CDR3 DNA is TGTGCCAGCAGCTTCGAGGGACTAGTGGGAAACTACAATGAGCAGTTCTTC.

The CDR3 sequence is CAWRGIGDTEAFF. The CDR3 nucleotides are TGTGCCTGGAGGGGGATTGGGGACACTGAAGCTTTCTTT. V gene TRBV30 combines with J gene TRBJ1-1, with D unclear. There are 13 residues in the CDR3. Trimming left V 3 bases short and J 3 bases short, with 11 bases between. Germline CDR1 reads GTSNPN; CDR2 reads SVGIG (reference sequence).

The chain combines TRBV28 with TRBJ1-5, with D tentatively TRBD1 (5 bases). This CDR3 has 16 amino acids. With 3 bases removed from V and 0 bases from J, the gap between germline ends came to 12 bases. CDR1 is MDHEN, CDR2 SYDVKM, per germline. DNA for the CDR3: TGTGCCAGCAGTTTCATGTGGGGCATTAGCAATCAGCCCCAGCATTTT. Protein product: CASSFMWGISNQPQHF.

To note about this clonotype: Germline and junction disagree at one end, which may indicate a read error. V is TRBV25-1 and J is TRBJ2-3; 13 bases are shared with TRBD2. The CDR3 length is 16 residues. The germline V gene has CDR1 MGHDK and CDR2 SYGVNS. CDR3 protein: CASSERTSGSTDTQYF. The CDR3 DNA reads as TGTGCTAGCAGTGAGAGGACTAGCGGGAGTACAGATACGCAGTATTTT.

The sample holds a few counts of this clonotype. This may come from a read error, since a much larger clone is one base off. The CDR3 region is CASSPREGALLEQYF. In nucleotides, the CDR3 is TGTGCCAGCAGCCCCCGGGAGGGGGCGTTGCTTGAGCAGTACTTC. The J gene is TRBJ2-5, the V gene TRBV12-3 or TRBV12-4; tentative D call: TRBD2 (8 bases). This CDR3 has 15 residues. V gave up 6 bases and J gave up 11 bases, with 25 bases separating them.

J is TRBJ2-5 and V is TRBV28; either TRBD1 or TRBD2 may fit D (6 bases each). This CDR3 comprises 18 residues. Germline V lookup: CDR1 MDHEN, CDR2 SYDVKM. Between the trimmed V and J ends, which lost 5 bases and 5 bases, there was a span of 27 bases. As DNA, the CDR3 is TGTGCCAGCAGTACCCCTATGGGGGGACACGGAGATGAGGAGACCCAGTACTTC. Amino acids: CASSTPMGGHGDEETQYF.

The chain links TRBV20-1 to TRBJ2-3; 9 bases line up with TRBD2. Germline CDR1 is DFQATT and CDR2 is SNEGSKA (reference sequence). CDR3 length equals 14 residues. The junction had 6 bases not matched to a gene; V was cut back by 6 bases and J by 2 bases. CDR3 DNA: TGCAGTGCCCTGAGCGGGAGGCCCACAGATACGCAGTATTTT. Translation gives CSALSGRPTDTQYF.

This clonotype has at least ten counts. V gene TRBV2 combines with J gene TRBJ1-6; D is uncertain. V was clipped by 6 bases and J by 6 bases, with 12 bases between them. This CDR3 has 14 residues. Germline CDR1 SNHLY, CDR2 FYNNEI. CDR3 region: CASSAGIANSPLHF. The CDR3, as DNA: TGTGCCAGCAGCGCAGGAATAGCTAATTCACCCCTCCACTTT.